This is a list of T cell receptor beta chains from one sample in a study of preoperative IRX-2 immunotherapy in early breast cancer. Here immunoSEQ multiplex PCR was the method, and the copy in TCRdb shows in-frame clones only, minus some. Seen here are 20,000 to 30,000 clones, approximately 92% observed once, and the top ten hold approximately 9.4%. This specimen was tumor tissue, taken after IRX-2 immunotherapy. These receptors were taken from a human donor with breast cancer. CDR3s include the opening cysteine and the closing phenylalanine or tryptophan. The D gene is left open where the match is weak. The listing skips clone size in some rows; elsewhere it reads once, few, many or a size class.

length	V	size	J	D	DNA	CDR3
17	TRBV7-9	NA	TRBJ2-3	NA	TGTGCCAGCAGCATACTAACAGTGGGGGTCACCACAGATACGCAGTATTTT	CASSILTVGVTTDTQYF
17	TRBV5-1	NA	TRBJ2-1	TRBD2	TGCGCCAGCAGCTTGGATCTGGGGGCTAGCGGGAGAGGGGAGCAGTTCTTC	CASSLDLGASGRGEQFF
13	TRBV6-1	NA	TRBJ1-3	NA	TGTGCCAGCACTCGGGGGGCAGGAAACACCATATATTTT	CASTRGAGNTIYF
15	TRBV11-2	NA	TRBJ2-7	TRBD2	TGTGCCAGCAGCTTAGAACTAGCGGGAGCGAGTGAGCAGTACTTC	CASSLELAGASEQYF
14	TRBV11-1	NA	TRBJ1-1	NA	TGTGCCAGCAGCTTAGACAGATTGAACACTGAAGCTTTCTTT	CASSLDRLNTEAFF
13	TRBV11-2	NA	TRBJ2-7	NA	TGTGCCAGCAGCTTAGATTCCGGGAACGAGCAGTACTTC	CASSLDSGNEQYF
14	TRBV5-1	NA	TRBJ1-4	TRBD1	TGCGCCAGCAGCTCCGGGACAGGGACTGAAAAACTGTTTTTT	CASSSGTGTEKLFF
15	TRBV6-5	NA	TRBJ2-5	TRBD1	TGTGCCAGCAGTTACCCAGGGACAGAACAAGAGACCCAGTACTTC	CASSYPGTEQETQYF
14	TRBV19	NA	TRBJ2-5	NA	TGTGCCAGTAGTACCGCACCACCCGGGGAGACCCAGTACTTC	CASSTAPPGETQYF
14	TRBV6-6	NA	TRBJ2-7	NA	TGTGCCAGCAGTTACTCTGGGGGGAGGTACGAGCAGTACTTC	CASSYSGGRYEQYF
12	TRBV11-3	NA	TRBJ2-7	NA	TGTGCCAGCAGCTTAGAGGGTGGCGAGCAGTACTTC	CASSLEGGEQYF
15	TRBV19	NA	TRBJ2-7	TRBD2	TGTGCCAGTAGTATAGGGGCGGGAGAATCATCCGAGCAGTACTTC	CASSIGAGESSEQYF
17	TRBV5-1	NA	TRBJ2-5	NA	TGCGCCAGCAGCTTGGGTTCTTATGCAGGGCTAAAAGAGACCCAGTACTTC	CASSLGSYAGLKETQYF
13	TRBV6-1	NA	TRBJ2-5	NA	TGTGCCAGCCGGAGGAGGGTCCAAGAGACCCAGTACTTC	CASRRRVQETQYF
12	TRBV7-2	NA	TRBJ1-2	NA	TGTGCCAGCAGCTTAGCTGGATATGGCTACACCTTC	CASSLAGYGYTF
12	TRBV29-1	NA	TRBJ2-3	TRBD1	TGCAGCTTTGGGACAGGGGCAGATACGCAGTATTTT	CSFGTGADTQYF
15	TRBV19	few	TRBJ1-5	NA	TGTGCCAGTAGTATAGGACAGACCTACAATCAGCCCCAGCATTTT	CASSIGQTYNQPQHF
16	TRBV5-6	NA	TRBJ2-3	TRBD2	TGTGCCAGCAGCTTGGACTCGGGGGGGCCCAGAGATACGCAGTATTTT	CASSLDSGGPRDTQYF
14	TRBV5-1	NA	TRBJ2-5	TRBD1	TGCGCCAGCAGCTGGCAGGGGGCTGAAGAGACCCAGTACTTC	CASSWQGAEETQYF
16	TRBV7-9	NA	TRBJ2-3	TRBD1	TGTGCCAGCAGCTTAGACAGGGGGGCTTCCACAGATACGCAGTATTTT	CASSLDRGASTDTQYF
13	TRBV5-1	NA	TRBJ2-7	NA	TGCGCCAGCAGCCAGGGCCTTAGCTACGAGCAGTACTTC	CASSQGLSYEQYF
16	TRBV7-6	NA	TRBJ2-3	TRBD2	TGTGCCAGCAGCTTAAGTGCTAGCGGGATGGCAGATACGCAGTATTTT	CASSLSASGMADTQYF
15	TRBV11-3	NA	TRBJ1-6	NA	TGTGCCAGCAGCTTAGAGGGATCGGGCAATTCACCCCTCCACTTT	CASSLEGSGNSPLHF
12	TRBV5-1	NA	TRBJ2-1	NA	TGCGCCAGCAGCCGAGTCGGAGATGAGCAGTTCTTC	CASSRVGDEQFF
16	TRBV9	NA	TRBJ2-1	TRBD2	TGTGCCAGCAGCTTCCGACTAGCGGGGGGTTACAATGAGCAGTTCTTC	CASSFRLAGGYNEQFF
15	TRBV11-2	NA	TRBJ1-2	NA	TGTGCCAGCAGCTTTGAAGCAGGTCCGGTAAATGGCTACACCTTC	CASSFEAGPVNGYTF
15	TRBV9	NA	TRBJ1-5	TRBD1	TGTGCCAGCTGCGAAACAGGGGACCCCCGTCAGCCCCAGCATTTT	CASCETGDPRQPQHF
17	TRBV7-9	few	TRBJ1-3	NA	TGTGCCAGCAGCGGTAGAAACAGGGTAGTTCCTGGAAACACCATATATTTT	CASSGRNRVVPGNTIYF
15	TRBV19	NA	TRBJ2-7	TRBD2	TGTGCCAGTAGTATAGCCGGGGGGTTCTCCTACGAGCAGTACTTC	CASSIAGGFSYEQYF
13	TRBV5-1	NA	TRBJ1-3	NA	TGCGCCAGTCGGGGTCGGGGTGGAAACACCATATATTTT	CASRGRGGNTIYF
15	TRBV27	NA	TRBJ2-1	NA	TGTGCCAGCAGTACCCCCTCCTTGGGAGGCAATGAGCAGTTCTTC	CASSTPSLGGNEQFF
11	TRBV12-5	NA	TRBJ2-5	NA	TGTGCTAGTGGGCAATGGGAGACCCAGTACTTC	CASGQWETQYF
17	TRBV4-3	NA	TRBJ2-2	NA	TGCGCCAGCAGCCAAGATAGTATCGGGGTTTTATCGGGGGAGCTGTTTTTT	CASSQDSIGVLSGELFF
11	TRBV20-1	few	TRBJ1-1	NA	TGCAGTGCTAGAGGAGGGACTGAAGCTTTCTTT	CSARGGTEAFF
14	TRBV6-5	NA	TRBJ1-2	NA	TGTGCCAGCAGTTACTCGCAGGGGACCTATGGCTACACCTTC	CASSYSQGTYGYTF
14	TRBV4-3	NA	TRBJ1-2	TRBD1	TGCGCCAGCAGCCAAGGGGGGACAGGGAATGGCTACACCTTC	CASSQGGTGNGYTF
13	TRBV7-2	NA	TRBJ2-7	NA	TGTGCCAGCAGCGTTCCAGGGACCTACGAGCAGTACTTC	CASSVPGTYEQYF
14	TRBV7-8	NA	TRBJ2-7	TRBD1	TGTGCCAGCAGCGACGACAGGGTGCGGTACGAGCAGTACTTC	CASSDDRVRYEQYF
13	TRBV13	NA	TRBJ1-3	NA	TGTGCCAGCAGCTTAGGGACCGGAAACACCATATATTTT	CASSLGTGNTIYF
16	TRBV11-2	NA	TRBJ2-3	NA	TGTGCCAGCAGCTTAGGGACTCTACCTAGCACAGATACGCAGTATTTT	CASSLGTLPSTDTQYF
18	TRBV5-4	NA	TRBJ2-1	TRBD2	TGTGCCAGCAGCCAACGATGGCGGCTGGCGGGGGCCTACAATGAGCAGTTCTTC	CASSQRWRLAGAYNEQFF
15	TRBV9	NA	TRBJ1-1	NA	TGTGCCAGCAGCGGCGGACAGCCCCCGAACACTGAAGCTTTCTTT	CASSGGQPPNTEAFF
15	TRBV29-1	NA	TRBJ2-3	TRBD1	TGCAGCGTTGTGACAGGGGGCGAAGGCACAGATACGCAGTATTTT	CSVVTGGEGTDTQYF
14	TRBV27	NA	TRBJ2-2	NA	TGTGCCAGCACCCCAGGGCCCTACACCGGGGAGCTGTTTTTT	CASTPGPYTGELFF
17	TRBV9	NA	TRBJ2-2	TRBD2	TGTGCCAGCAGCCCGACTAGCGGGGGCCCGAACACCGGGGAGCTGTTTTTT	CASSPTSGGPNTGELFF
15	TRBV5-4	NA	TRBJ2-1	NA	TGTGCCAGCAGCTTGGGGAATTCGGACTACAATGAGCAGTTCTTC	CASSLGNSDYNEQFF
15	TRBV13	NA	TRBJ2-7	TRBD2	TGTGCCAGCAGCTCAAGGACTAGCGGGAGTGACGAGCAGTACTTC	CASSSRTSGSDEQYF
18	TRBV4-2	NA	TRBJ1-5	NA	TGTGCCAGCAGCCAAGACTGGAAGAATCTGTTAGAGGATCAGCCCCAGCATTTT	CASSQDWKNLLEDQPQHF
15	TRBV25-1	NA	TRBJ1-1	TRBD1	TGTGCCAGCGGACAGGGTCCAGGTAGAAGCACTGAAGCTTTCTTT	CASGQGPGRSTEAFF
13	TRBV28	NA	TRBJ2-5	NA	TGTGCCAGCAGCATGGGGGGATTGGAGACCCAGTACTTC	CASSMGGLETQYF
17	TRBV6-1	NA	TRBJ2-6	NA	TGTGCCAGCAGTGGATCGGCAGGGAGGACTGGGGCCAACGTCCTGACTTTC	CASSGSAGRTGANVLTF
17	TRBV11-2	NA	TRBJ1-5	TRBD1	TGTGCCAGCAGCTTAAGATATTGCAGGGGGCATGTTCAGCCCCAGCATTTT	CASSLRYCRGHVQPQHF
16	TRBV9	NA	TRBJ2-1	TRBD2	TGTGCCAGCAGCGTAGAAGTCCTAGCGGGAGACAATGAGCAGTTCTTC	CASSVEVLAGDNEQFF